The 26 T cell receptor beta chains reported below all come from one sample, sequenced in a study of immune reconstitution after stem cell transplant in scleroderma. TCRdb reprocessed the RT-PCR reads via MiXCR and lists one record per CDR3 protein. This table holds roughly 1,900 distinct CDR3 sequences, 15% found once. Sample collection occurred before or after autologous hematopoietic stem cell transplantation (not recorded which). The receptor set was obtained from a female donor with systemic sclerosis.

This clonotype is medium-sized within its sample. The chain has TRBV5-5 and TRBJ1-1; D is unclear. Germline-derived CDR1 and CDR2 are SGHKS and YYEKEE (reference sequence). V shed 4 bases and J shed 2 bases, with 12 bases lying between them. The CDR3 consists of 14 residues. In nucleotides, the CDR3 is TGTGCCAGCAGCCTCGTAAACAGCAACACTGAAGCTTTCTTT. It codes for CASSLVNSNTEAFF.

Judged by abundance, this clonotype is medium-sized (0.01 to 0.1%). The chain is built from TRBV20-1 and TRBJ2-7; no reliable D call. The CDR3 is made up of 11 amino acids. CDR1 is DFQATT, CDR2 SNEGSKA, per germline (reference sequence). Between the trimmed V and J ends, which lost 3 bases and 4 bases, there was a span of 7 bases. DNA of the CDR3: TGCAGTGCTAGGCTCGGGTACGAGCAGTACTTC. The encoded protein is CSARLGYEQYF.

Sample share makes this clonotype large. The chain links TRBV6-1 to TRBJ1-4; no definite D call. Per the germline V gene, CDR1 is MNHNS and CDR2 is SASEGT. V gave up 6 bases and J gave up 0 bases, with 11 bases separating them. The CDR3 covers 15 residues. Written as DNA, the CDR3 is TGTGCCAGCAGGGGCGGGAGTACAACTAATGAAAAACTGTTTTTT. This encodes CASRGGSTTNEKLFF.

This clonotype is labeled medium-sized. The J gene is TRBJ1-6, the V gene TRBV5-1; TRBD1 agrees at 9 bases. The CDR3 has 15 amino acids. Germline trimming cut 3 bases from V and 7 bases from J; bases unmatched to any gene: 5. Germline assignment: CDR1 SGHRS and CDR2 YFSETQ. In nucleotides, the CDR3 is TGCGCCAGCAGCTCCCGGACAGGGGCGAATTCACCCCTCCACTTT. Translating gives CASSSRTGANSPLHF.

This clonotype counts as large. The V and J genes are TRBV7-2 and TRBJ2-2, with 9 bases lining up with TRBD2. Germline V gene sequence: CDR1 SGHTA, CDR2 FQGNSA. Germline trimming cut 5 bases from V and 3 bases from J; bases unmatched to any gene: 4. The CDR3 has 15 amino acids. The CDR3 sequence is CASSPSGGYTGELFF. The CDR3 nucleotides are TGTGCCAGCAGCCCGAGCGGGGGGTACACCGGGGAGCTGTTTTTT.

This clonotype is deemed large. The chain combines TRBV7-2 with TRBJ2-4; weak D call: TRBD1 (6 bases). The CDR3 is made up of 13 amino acids. Per the germline V gene, CDR1 is SGHTA and CDR2 is FQGNSA. V was trimmed by 1 base and J by 12 bases, leaving 13 bases between them. CDR3 loop: CASSLGTALGQYF. The CDR3, as DNA: TGTGCCAGCAGCTTAGGGACAGCCCTGGGTCAGTACTTC.

Judged by abundance, this clonotype is medium-sized. V is TRBV28 and J is TRBJ2-3, with 7 bases lining up with TRBD1. The CDR3 spans 18 residues. The ends lost 5 bases at V and 3 bases at J; junction bases unmatched: 17. The germline gives CDR1 MDHEN, CDR2 SYDVKM. CDR3 loop: CASSMPINRGVGTDTQYF. The CDR3 nucleotides are TGTGCCAGCAGTATGCCAATTAACAGGGGAGTGGGTACAGATACGCAGTATTTT.

The chain is built from TRBV2 and TRBJ2-2; D is unclear. Germline CDR1 is SNHLY and CDR2 is FYNNEI. This CDR3 contains 12 residues. Trimming left V 8 bases short and J 2 bases short, with 6 bases between. CDR3 coding DNA: TGTGCCAGCGGTCCCAACACCGGGGAGCTGTTTTTT. Its translation is CASGPNTGELFF. The whole variable domain, remainder taken from reference TRBV2 and TRBJ2-2, is EPEVTQTPSHQVTQMGQEVILRCVPISNHLYFYWYRQILGQKVEFLVSFYNNEISEKSEIFDDQFSVERPDGSNFTLKIRSTKLEDSAMYFCASGPNTGELFFGEGSRLTVL.

This clonotype ranks as medium-sized (0.01 to 0.1%). The gene calls are TRBV5-1 and TRBJ1-2; 7 nucleotides agree with TRBD1. V dropped 0 bases and J dropped 10; count of bases not matched to a gene: 12. This CDR3 has 15 residues. CDR1 SGHRS and CDR2 YFSETQ come from the germline V gene. CDR3 amino acids: CASSLETGTEHTYTF. In DNA, the CDR3 is TGCGCCAGCAGCTTGGAGACCGGGACAGAACATACCTACACCTTC.

In its sample, this clonotype is medium-sized. The chain couples TRBV4-3 to TRBJ2-1; TRBD2 matches at 7 bases. Germline CDR1 LGHNA, CDR2 YSLEER. The V segment lost 0 bases and the J segment 3 bases; nucleotides outside the gene matches: 5. The CDR3 contains 16 residues. The CDR3 DNA reads TGCGCCAGCAGCCAAGATGGGAGGGGTAACTACAATGAGCAGTTCTTC. Protein: CASSQDGRGNYNEQFF.

This clonotype is labeled large. V gene TRBV5-1 combines with J gene TRBJ2-7, with 9 bases aligning to TRBD2. Germline V gene data show CDR1 as SGHRS and CDR2 as YFSETQ. The J segment lost 5 bases and the V segment lost 3 bases, leaving 12 bases of the junction unmatched. The CDR3 covers 16 residues. The chain's CDR3 is CASSWGAGGEVHEQYF. CDR3 nucleotide sequence: TGCGCCAGCAGCTGGGGAGCGGGGGGAGAAGTCCACGAGCAGTACTTC.

This clonotype is classed as medium-sized. The chain carries TRBV20-1 and TRBJ2-5, with 9 bases that match TRBD1. Germline V CDR1 and CDR2: DFQATT, SNEGSKA (reference sequence). The CDR3 totals 16 residues. V shed 5 bases and J 5 bases; nucleotides not matched to a gene: 15. Written as DNA, the CDR3 is TGCAGTGCTTTCCCCTTACCGGGACAGGGTTCGGAGACCCAGTACTTC. This encodes CSAFPLPGQGSETQYF.

The genes are TRBV7-2 and TRBJ2-5; TRBD1 agrees at 8 bases. The CDR3 length is 14 residues. The V and J ends lost 1 base and 5 bases, in that order; junction bases with no gene match: 3. CDR1 and CDR2 (germline): SGHTA, FQGNSA. The CDR3 DNA follows: TGTGCCAGCAGCTTAGGACAGGGGATTGAGACCCAGTACTTC. This encodes CASSLGQGIETQYF.

This clonotype is classed as medium-sized. The J gene is TRBJ2-2, the V gene TRBV11-2; D is undetermined. The ends were cut back, 2 bases at V and 0 bases at J, with 10 bases in the middle. The CDR3 is made up of 16 amino acids. The germline CDR1 and CDR2 sequences are SGHAT and FQNNGV. CDR3 sequence reads: CASSLYLHANTGELFF. The CDR3, as DNA: TGTGCCAGCAGCTTATACCTTCACGCGAACACCGGGGAGCTGTTTTTT.

The chain couples TRBV6-5 to TRBJ1-5; D gene ambiguous. The CDR3 totals 13 residues. CDR1 MNHEY and CDR2 SVGAGI come from the germline V gene. V gave up 5 bases and J gave up 2 bases, with 7 bases separating them. The CDR3 DNA follows: TGTGCCAGCAGTCGAAGGGGCAATCAGCCCCAGCATTTT. This encodes CASSRRGNQPQHF.

This clonotype ranks as medium-sized. The chain's CDR3 is CASSIRTGLNYGYTF. The CDR3 region has the DNA TGTGCCAGCAGCATACGGACAGGCCTTAACTATGGCTACACCTTC. The V and J genes are TRBV5-5 and TRBJ1-2, with TRBD1 matching 7 bases. V lost 4 bases and J lost 1; bases outside the gene matches: 7. Germline V lookup: CDR1 SGHKS, CDR2 YYEKEE (reference sequence). The CDR3 spans 15 residues.

J is TRBJ1-3 and V is TRBV19, with TRBD1 as a possible D gene (5 bases). The CDR3 covers 15 residues. Deletions cut 7 bases from V and 1 base from J, with 14 bases between. Germline CDR1 and CDR2: LNHDA and SQIVND (reference sequence). The CDR3 region has the DNA TGTGCCAGTACCTCAACGAGGGGTTCTGGAAACACCATATATTTT. Amino acid sequence: CASTSTRGSGNTIYF.

The gene calls are TRBV6-1 and TRBJ2-1; the D gene is possibly TRBD2 (5 bases). Between the trimmed V and J ends, which lost 2 bases and 4 bases, there was a span of 18 bases. This CDR3 spans 17 amino acids. Germline V lookup: CDR1 MNHNS, CDR2 SASEGT. The CDR3 sequence is CASSESLELGSYNEQFF. The CDR3 coding sequence is TGTGCCAGCAGTGAATCCCTCGAGCTGGGGAGTTACAATGAGCAGTTCTTC.

The V gene is TRBV5-1, the J gene TRBJ2-3; TRBD2 agrees at 13 bases. The CDR3 covers 16 residues. Germline CDR1 SGHRS, CDR2 YFSETQ. V shed 2 bases, J shed 4 bases, and the junction held 4 bases outside the gene matches. The CDR3 is CASSFGTSGMPDTQYF. The CDR3 bases are TGCGCCAGCAGCTTCGGGACTAGCGGGATGCCAGATACGCAGTATTTT.

Relative to its sample, this clonotype is medium-sized. This sequence joins TRBV20-1 and TRBJ2-3; D may correspond to TRBD1 or TRBD2 (5 bases each). Germline V gene sequence: CDR1 DFQATT, CDR2 SNEGSKA (reference sequence). CDR3 length: 15 residues. Trimming took 3 bases from V and 5 from J, leaving 18 bases between them. The CDR3 here is CSARSRRGEKDTQYF. As DNA, the CDR3 is TGCAGTGCTAGGAGTAGACGAGGGGAGAAAGATACGCAGTATTTT.

The rearrangement joins TRBV5-1 to TRBJ2-1; 16 nucleotides agree with TRBD2. From germline, CDR1 is SGHRS and CDR2 YFSETQ. Unmatched junction bases numbered 4, after V lost 1 base and J lost 0 bases. The CDR3 is made up of 19 amino acids. The CDR3 coding sequence is TGCGCCAGCAGCTTGTCGGGACTAGCGGGGGGGGACTCCTACAATGAGCAGTTCTTC. Encoded protein: CASSLSGLAGGDSYNEQFF.

This clonotype qualifies as medium-sized. The chain employs TRBV29-1 and TRBJ2-1, with TRBD1 identical over 9 bases. This CDR3 region has 16 residues. Germline assignment: CDR1 SQVTM and CDR2 ANQGSEA. Germline trimming cut 6 bases from V and 3 bases from J; bases unmatched to any gene: 12. Here the CDR3 reads CSVVPVWTGDYNEQFF. The CDR3 DNA sequence: TGCAGCGTCGTACCCGTCTGGACAGGGGACTACAATGAGCAGTTCTTC.

This clonotype is labeled medium-sized (0.01 to 0.1%). CDR3 bases: TGTGCCAGCAGCTTAGGGGGCGCCTATGGCTACACCTTC. It codes for CASSLGGAYGYTF. V gene TRBV5-8 combines with J gene TRBJ1-2, with 7 bases matching TRBD1. After removal of 2 bases from V and 4 bases from J, the junction contained 2 bases not matched to a gene. The CDR3 runs to 13 residues. The germline V gene has CDR1 SGHTS and CDR2 YDEGEE.

By sample share, this clonotype is large. The chain couples TRBV6-1 to TRBJ1-4, with D perhaps TRBD1 (5 bases). The CDR3 totals 14 residues. V lost 3 bases and J 4 bases, leaving 9 bases between the germline ends. In germline, CDR1 is MNHNS, CDR2 SASEGT. The CDR3 spells CASSDAGHNEKLFF. The CDR3 DNA is TGTGCCAGCAGTGACGCGGGGCATAATGAAAAACTGTTTTTT.

Sample share makes this clonotype large (0.1 to 1%). This chain uses TRBV7-2 with TRBJ2-7; 10 bases fit TRBD2. The CDR3 spans 15 residues. CDR1 SGHTA and CDR2 FQGNSA come from the germline V gene. Unmatched junction bases numbered 6, after V lost 1 base and J lost 6 bases. CDR3 sequence reads: CASSLVASGGLEQYF. Written as DNA, the CDR3 is TGTGCCAGCAGCTTAGTAGCTAGCGGGGGACTCGAGCAGTACTTC.

V and J are TRBV2 and TRBJ2-5, with D possibly matching TRBD1 (6 bases). The ends were cut back, 1 base at V and 5 bases at J, with 11 bases in the middle. The CDR3 is 14 residues long. Germline CDR1 and CDR2: SNHLY and FYNNEI. CDR3 region: CASSEDRAGETQYF. Written as DNA, the CDR3 is TGTGCCAGCAGTGAAGACAGGGCTGGGGAGACCCAGTACTTC.